The rows below give T cell receptor beta chains drawn from one sample of a study of blood T cell repertoires in COVID-19. Some clones are missing from TCRdb's copy, which holds only in-frame ones; the method was immunoSEQ multiplex PCR. The profile shows around 80,000 clones, approximately 80% of them singletons. Sequences were obtained from peripheral blood. These receptors all come from a man older than 75 with acute or convalescent COVID-19. The CDR3 runs from the conserved cysteine through the conserved F or W. The D gene is left open where the match is weak. Size is stated for part of the rows, as once, few or many counts, or as a class when the clone is expanded.

NA,TRBJ1-5,NA,TRBV4-1,CASSQDFRQGNQPQHF,TGCGCCAGCAGCCAAGATTTTCGGCAGGGCAATCAGCCCCAGCATTTT
NA,TRBJ2-3,NA,TRBV9,CASSVVGGTQYF,TGTGCCAGCAGCGTAGTTGGCGGGACGCAGTATTTT
NA,TRBJ2-7,NA,TRBV7-9,CASSLTVLSYEQYF,TGTGCCAGCAGCTTAACAGTGCTTTCCTACGAGCAGTACTTC
TRBD2,TRBJ2-3,NA,TRBV5-1,CASSLTGTSGGVSDTQYF,TGCGCCAGCAGCTTGACCGGGACTAGCGGGGGGGTTTCTGATACGCAGTATTTT
TRBD1,TRBJ1-4,NA,TRBV6-5,CASSSGQGYNEKLFF,TGTGCCAGCAGTTCGGGACAGGGGTATAATGAAAAACTGTTTTTT
TRBD1,TRBJ1-2,once,TRBV9,CASSAGRTGANYGYTF,TGTGCCAGCAGCGCGGGACGGACAGGGGCGAACTATGGCTACACCTTC
NA,TRBJ2-1,few,TRBV19,CARRRRVSYNEQFF,TGTGCCAGACGGCGGAGAGTCTCCTACAATGAGCAGTTCTTC
NA,TRBJ1-1,NA,TRBV7-8,CASSPRGYTEAFF,TGTGCCAGCAGCCCTCGGGGGTACACTGAAGCTTTCTTT
NA,TRBJ2-5,NA,TRBV10-1,CASGGLTQETQYF,TGCGCCAGCGGAGGCCTCACCCAAGAGACCCAGTACTTC
TRBD1,TRBJ2-3,NA,TRBV5-1,CASSWGGQGADTQYF,TGCGCCAGCAGCTGGGGGGGACAGGGCGCAGATACGCAGTATTTT
NA,TRBJ1-4,NA,TRBV2,CASSRLGTNEKLFF,TGTGCCAGCAGCCGGCTAGGAACTAATGAAAAACTGTTTTTT
NA,TRBJ2-3,NA,TRBV19,CASSIGAGTDTQYF,TGTGCCAGTAGTATAGGGGCAGGGACAGATACGCAGTATTTT
TRBD2,TRBJ2-5,NA,TRBV11-2,CASSLAGTSGGSPQETQYF,TGTGCCAGCAGCTTAGCGGGGACTAGCGGGGGATCACCGCAAGAGACCCAGTACTTC
NA,TRBJ1-3,NA,TRBV4-1,CASSQLTGNTIYF,TGCGCCAGCAGCCAGCTAACTGGAAACACCATATATTTT
TRBD2,TRBJ2-1,once,TRBV5-1,CASRIGGESYNEQFF,TGCGCCAGCCGAATCGGGGGGGAATCCTACAATGAGCAGTTCTTC
TRBD1,TRBJ2-2,NA,TRBV5-1,CASSLQGLDTGELFF,TGCGCCAGCAGCTTACAGGGGCTTGACACCGGGGAGCTGTTTTTT
NA,TRBJ2-1,NA,TRBV9,CASSVGAGADTYNEQFF,TGTGCCAGCAGCGTAGGGGCGGGGGCGGATACCTACAATGAGCAGTTCTTC
TRBD1,TRBJ1-1,once,TRBV18,CASSYTGGSEAFF,TGTGCCAGCTCGTATACAGGGGGGTCTGAAGCTTTCTTT
NA,TRBJ1-6,few,TRBV7-8,CASSPRQLLLDSPLHF,TGTGCCAGCAGCCCCCGCCAGTTACTACTTGATTCACCCCTCCACTTT
NA,TRBJ1-1,NA,TRBV3-1/TRBV3-2,CASSHHTGNTEAFF,TGTGCCAGCAGCCACCATACAGGGAACACTGAAGCTTTCTTT
NA,TRBJ1-2,few,TRBV5-4,CASSLGAGGNYGYTF,TGTGCCAGCAGCTTGGGAGCGGGGGGAAACTATGGCTACACCTTC
NA,TRBJ1-3,NA,TRBV7-8,CASSLVQSRGNTIYF,TGTGCCAGCAGCTTAGTTCAAAGCCGTGGAAACACCATATATTTT
TRBD1,TRBJ2-7,once,TRBV15,CATSRAVQGAGEQYF,TGTGCCACCAGCAGAGCGGTTCAGGGGGCCGGCGAGCAGTACTTC
TRBD1,TRBJ1-2,NA,TRBV11-2,CASSPRQGAGGYTF,TGTGCCAGCAGCCCCCGACAGGGGGCGGGTGGCTACACCTTC
NA,TRBJ2-1,NA,TRBV3-1/TRBV3-2,CASSQSAYNEQFF,TGTGCCAGCAGCCAATCAGCCTACAATGAGCAGTTCTTC
TRBD2,TRBJ2-1,NA,TRBV9,CASSARLAVDYNEQFF,TGTGCCAGCAGCGCCCGACTAGCGGTTGACTACAATGAGCAGTTCTTC
NA,TRBJ1-3,NA,TRBV3-1/TRBV3-2,CASSQDNRGNTIYF,TGTGCCAGCAGCCAAGACAACAGGGGAAACACCATATATTTT
NA,TRBJ1-1,NA,TRBV4-1,CASSQVISREAKAFF,TGCGCCAGCAGCCAAGTTATTTCAAGGGAGGCGAAGGCTTTCTTT
NA,TRBJ1-2,NA,TRBV5-4,CASTMTGYNYGYTF,TGTGCCAGCACCATGACAGGCTATAACTATGGCTACACCTTC
NA,TRBJ2-7,NA,TRBV5-1,CASSWTSSYEQYF,TGCGCCAGCAGTTGGACAAGCTCCTACGAGCAGTACTTC